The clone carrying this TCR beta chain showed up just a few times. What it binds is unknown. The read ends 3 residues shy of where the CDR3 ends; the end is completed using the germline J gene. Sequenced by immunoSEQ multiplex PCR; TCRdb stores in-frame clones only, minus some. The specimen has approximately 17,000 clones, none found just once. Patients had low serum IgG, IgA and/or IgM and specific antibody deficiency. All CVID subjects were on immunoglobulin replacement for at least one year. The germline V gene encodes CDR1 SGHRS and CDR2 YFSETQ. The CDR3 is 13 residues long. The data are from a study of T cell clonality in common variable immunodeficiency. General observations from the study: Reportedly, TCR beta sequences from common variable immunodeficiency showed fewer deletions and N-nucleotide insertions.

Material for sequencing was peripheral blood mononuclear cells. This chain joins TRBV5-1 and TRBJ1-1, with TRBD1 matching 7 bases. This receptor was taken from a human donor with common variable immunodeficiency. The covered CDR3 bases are TGCGCCAGCAGCTCGACTCTGACAGGGCAA. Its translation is CASSSTLTGQ. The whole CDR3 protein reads CASSSTLTGQAFF.